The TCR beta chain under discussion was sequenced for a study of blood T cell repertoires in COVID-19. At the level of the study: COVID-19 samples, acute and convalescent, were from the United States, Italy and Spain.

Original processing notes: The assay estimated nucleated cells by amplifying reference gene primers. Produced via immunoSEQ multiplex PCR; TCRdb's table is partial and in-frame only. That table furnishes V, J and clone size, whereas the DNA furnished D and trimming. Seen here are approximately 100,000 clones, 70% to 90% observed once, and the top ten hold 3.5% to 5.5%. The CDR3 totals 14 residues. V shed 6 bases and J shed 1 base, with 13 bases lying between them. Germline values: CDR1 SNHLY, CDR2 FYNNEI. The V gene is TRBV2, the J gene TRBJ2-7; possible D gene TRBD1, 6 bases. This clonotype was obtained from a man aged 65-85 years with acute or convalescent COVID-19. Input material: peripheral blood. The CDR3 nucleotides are TGTGCCAGCAGGGGGGCAGTGGCGTCCTACGAGCAGTACTTC. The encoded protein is CASRGAVASYEQYF.